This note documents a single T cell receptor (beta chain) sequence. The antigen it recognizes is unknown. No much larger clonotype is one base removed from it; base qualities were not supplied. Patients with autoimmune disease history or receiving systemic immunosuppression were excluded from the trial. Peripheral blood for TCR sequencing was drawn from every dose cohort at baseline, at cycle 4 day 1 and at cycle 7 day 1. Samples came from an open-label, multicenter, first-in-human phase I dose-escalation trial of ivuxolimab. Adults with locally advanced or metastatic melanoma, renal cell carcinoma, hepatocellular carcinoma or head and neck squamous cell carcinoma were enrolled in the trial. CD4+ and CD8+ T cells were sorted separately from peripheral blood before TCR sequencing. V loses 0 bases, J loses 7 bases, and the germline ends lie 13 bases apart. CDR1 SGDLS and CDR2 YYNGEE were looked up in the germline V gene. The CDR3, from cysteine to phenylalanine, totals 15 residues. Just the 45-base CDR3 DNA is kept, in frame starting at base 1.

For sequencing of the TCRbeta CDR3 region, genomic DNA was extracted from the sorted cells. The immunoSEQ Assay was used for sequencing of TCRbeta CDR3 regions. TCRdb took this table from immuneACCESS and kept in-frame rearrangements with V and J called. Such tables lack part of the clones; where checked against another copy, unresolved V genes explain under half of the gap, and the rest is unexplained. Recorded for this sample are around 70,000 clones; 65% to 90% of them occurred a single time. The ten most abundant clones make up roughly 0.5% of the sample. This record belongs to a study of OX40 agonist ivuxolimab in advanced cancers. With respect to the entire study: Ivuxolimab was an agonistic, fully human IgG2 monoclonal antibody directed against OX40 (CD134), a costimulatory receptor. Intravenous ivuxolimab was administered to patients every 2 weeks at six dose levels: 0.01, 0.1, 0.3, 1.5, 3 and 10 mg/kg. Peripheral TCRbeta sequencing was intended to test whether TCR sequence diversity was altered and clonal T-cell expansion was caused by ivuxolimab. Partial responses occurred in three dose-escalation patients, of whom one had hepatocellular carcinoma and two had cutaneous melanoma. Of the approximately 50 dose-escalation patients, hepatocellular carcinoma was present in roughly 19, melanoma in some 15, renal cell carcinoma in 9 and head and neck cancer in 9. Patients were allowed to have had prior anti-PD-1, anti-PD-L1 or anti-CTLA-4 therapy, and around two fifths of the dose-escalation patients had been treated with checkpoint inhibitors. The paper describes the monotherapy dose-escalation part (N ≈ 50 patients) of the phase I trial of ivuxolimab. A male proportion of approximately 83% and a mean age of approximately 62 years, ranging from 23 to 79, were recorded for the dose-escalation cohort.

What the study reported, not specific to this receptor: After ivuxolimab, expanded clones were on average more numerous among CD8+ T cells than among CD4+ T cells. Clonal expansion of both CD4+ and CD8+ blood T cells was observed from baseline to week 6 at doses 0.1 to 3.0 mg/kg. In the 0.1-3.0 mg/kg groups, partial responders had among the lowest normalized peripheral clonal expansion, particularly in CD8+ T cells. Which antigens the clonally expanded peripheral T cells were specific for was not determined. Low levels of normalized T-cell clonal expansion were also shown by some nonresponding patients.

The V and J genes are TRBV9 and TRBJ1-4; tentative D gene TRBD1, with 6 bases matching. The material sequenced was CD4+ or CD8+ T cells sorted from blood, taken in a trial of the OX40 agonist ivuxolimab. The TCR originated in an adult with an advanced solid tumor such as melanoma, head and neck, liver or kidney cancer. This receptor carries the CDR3 CASSVGDRSGEKLFF. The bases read TGTGCCAGCAGCGTAGGTGACAGGTCCGGTGAAAAACTGTTTTTT.